The 20 T cell receptor beta chains below all came from one sample that was sequenced in a study of cytomegalovirus exposure and HLA in healthy donors. This PCR relied on a set of 60 Vbeta primers and 13 Jbeta primers. Method: immunoSEQ multiplex PCR; TCRdb's copy keeps in-frame clones and lacks some. The sample records fewer than 90,000 clones, under 80% being singletons. Sequencing was carried out using PBMCs. All receptors come from a male donor in good health and CMV-seronegative.

This clone was detected only a few times. This chain joins TRBV11-2 and TRBJ1-3; the D gene is possibly TRBD1 (5 bases). V was cut by 3 bases and J by 2 bases, with 11 bases left in between. The CDR3 contains 15 residues. From germline, CDR1 is SGHAT and CDR2 FQNNGV. The CDR3 DNA reads as TGTGCCAGCAGCTTTACGGGGGTAACTGGAAACACCATATATTTT. Protein: CASSFTGVTGNTIYF.

This rearrangement joins TRBV28 to TRBJ1-4; 9 nucleotides agree with TRBD1. This CDR3 contains 15 residues. V gave up 4 bases and J gave up 7 bases; unmatched junction bases: 7. Germline loops: CDR1 MDHEN, CDR2 SYDVKM. CDR3 in amino acids: CASSSLTGGGEKLFF. CDR3 nucleotides: TGTGCCAGCAGTTCCCTAACAGGGGGCGGTGAAAAACTGTTTTTT.

The CDR3 protein is CASTPRGLAGDEQFF. For the CDR3, the DNA is TGTGCCAGCACCCCACGGGGACTAGCTGGCGATGAGCAGTTCTTC. The genes are TRBV7-9 and TRBJ2-1; TRBD2 aligns across 9 bases. With V trimmed by 7 bases and J by 8 bases, 12 bases remained unmatched. Germline CDR1 reads SEHNR; CDR2 reads FQNEAQ (reference sequence). CDR3 length: 15 amino acids.

As DNA, the CDR3 is TGTGCCAGTAGTATCGAGTTGAACACTGAAGCTTTCTTT. Its protein product is CASSIELNTEAFF. The chain carries TRBV19 and TRBJ1-1; D remains ambiguous. The CDR3 runs 13 residues. Germline V gene sequence: CDR1 LNHDA, CDR2 SQIVND (reference sequence). The V and J ends lost 3 bases and 0 bases respectively, with 5 bases between them.

The chain recombines TRBV5-4 with TRBJ1-1; 7 positions match TRBD1. Germline lookup yields CDR1 SGHNT and CDR2 YYREEE (reference sequence). Germline trimming cut 4 bases from V and 3 bases from J; bases unmatched to any gene: 6. This CDR3 has 14 residues. Here the CDR3 DNA reads TGTGCCAGCAGCAGCCGACAGGGCGACACTGAAGCTTTCTTT. It translates to CASSSRQGDTEAFF. The whole variable domain, remainder taken from reference TRBV5-4 and TRBJ1-1, is ETGVTQSPTHLIKTRGQQVTLRCSSQSGHNTVSWYQQALGQGPQFIFQYYREEENGRGNFPPRFSGLQFPNYSSELNVNALELDDSALYLCASSSRQGDTEAFFGQGTRLTVV.

The chain couples TRBV4-3 to TRBJ1-2; TRBD1 agrees at 7 bases. This CDR3 region has 13 residues. Per germline, CDR1 LGHNA and CDR2 YSLEER. V shed 9 bases, J shed 5 bases, and the junction held 9 bases outside the gene matches. In nucleotides, the CDR3 is TGCGCCAGTTCTACAGGGGTTGGATATGGCTACACCTTC. Its translation: CASSTGVGYGYTF.

The rearrangement links TRBV4-3 to TRBJ2-7, with D perhaps matching TRBD2 (5 bases). Germline CDR1 is LGHNA and CDR2 is YSLEER. V lost 8 bases, J lost 2 bases, and 16 bases lay in between. CDR3 length equals 14 residues. The CDR3 DNA follows: TGCGCCAGCCACCGGGAAAGGTCTCCCTACGAGCAGTACTTC. Its translation is CASHRERSPYEQYF.

In its sample, this clone was seen many times. The CDR3 reads CASSGTGDTGELFF. Here the CDR3 DNA reads TGTGCCAGCAGTGGGACAGGGGACACCGGGGAGCTGTTTTTT. The chain joins TRBV25-1 to TRBJ2-2; 9 bases are a match to TRBD1. Germline loops: CDR1 MGHDK, CDR2 SYGVNS. CDR3 length: 14 residues. The V gene end was trimmed by 4 bases and the J gene end by 3 bases; junction bases not matched to a gene: 0.

V gene TRBV7-2 combines with J gene TRBJ1-2; 9 bases are shared with TRBD1. The J segment lost 8 bases and the V segment lost 1 base, leaving 11 bases of the junction unmatched. The CDR3 covers 16 residues. Germline assignment: CDR1 SGHTA and CDR2 FQGNSA. This chain's CDR3 is CASSLDTGTGREGYTF. In DNA form, the CDR3 reads TGTGCCAGCAGCTTAGATACCGGGACAGGGAGGGAAGGCTACACCTTC.

The gene calls are TRBV2 and TRBJ1-1; 7 bases align to TRBD1. The CDR3 has 14 amino acids. The V gene's germline CDR1 is SNHLY and CDR2 FYNNEI. Germline trimming cut 7 bases from V and 4 bases from J; bases unmatched to any gene: 9. CDR3 amino acids: CASTTGEMGTEAFF. Here the CDR3 DNA reads TGTGCCAGCACCACAGGGGAAATGGGCACTGAAGCTTTCTTT.

The gene calls are TRBV5-1 and TRBJ2-1; 10 nucleotides align to TRBD1. With V trimmed by 0 bases and J by 2 bases, 2 bases remained unmatched. Germline CDR1 reads SGHRS; CDR2 reads YFSETQ. This CDR3 has 16 residues. The CDR3 sequence: CASSLDGQGAYNEQFF. The DNA of the CDR3 is TGCGCCAGCAGCTTGGACGGACAGGGGGCCTACAATGAGCAGTTCTTC.

This clone was observed a few times. The chain combines TRBV11-3 with TRBJ2-7; 11 bases agree with TRBD2. Trimming took 0 bases from V and 3 from J; bases not matched to a gene: 1. CDR1 SGHNT and CDR2 YENEEA come from the germline V gene. The CDR3 consists of 15 residues. The CDR3 loop reads CASSLDGTSGYEQYF. Written as DNA, the CDR3 is TGTGCCAGCAGCTTAGATGGGACTAGCGGCTACGAGCAGTACTTC.

The genes are TRBV11-1 and TRBJ1-1; D is unresolved. V dropped 5 bases and J dropped 5 bases, with 6 bases sitting between them. Germline CDR1 and CDR2: SGHAT and FQDESV (reference sequence). The CDR3 runs 11 residues. CDR3 DNA: TGTGCCAGCAGCCGGGAGACTGAAGCTTTCTTT. This codes for CASSRETEAFF.

The CDR3 reads CASSQDFGGSTEAFF. CDR3 nucleotides: TGCGCCAGCAGCCAAGATTTTGGCGGATCCACTGAAGCTTTCTTT. The V gene is TRBV4-1, the J gene TRBJ1-1, with unresolved D. Per germline, CDR1 MGHRA and CDR2 YSYEKL. V lost 0 bases and J lost 4, with 12 bases in between. The CDR3 loop spans 15 amino acids.

The CDR3 nucleotides are TGCGCCAGCAGCCAAGATTATGGAGGGATTAGGAATCAGCCCCAGCATTTT. The encoded protein is CASSQDYGGIRNQPQHF. V is TRBV4-3 and J is TRBJ1-5; no reliable D call. This CDR3 has 17 amino acids. In germline, CDR1 is LGHNA, CDR2 YSLEER. Trimming cost V 0 bases and J 4 bases, with 16 bases left between them.

J is TRBJ1-5 and V is TRBV27; D is possibly TRBD1 (5 bases). The CDR3 totals 14 residues. Deletions cut 6 bases from V and 3 bases from J, with 12 bases between. Looked up from germline, CDR1 is MNHEY and CDR2 is SMNVEV (reference sequence). The CDR3 region has the DNA TGTGCCAGCAGGCCATTCAGGGCCAATCAGCCCCAGCATTTT. The encoded protein is CASRPFRANQPQHF.

This rearrangement joins TRBV9 to TRBJ1-6, with D tentatively TRBD1 (6 bases). CDR1 and CDR2 from the germline V gene are SGDLS and YYNGEE. V was clipped by 0 bases and J by 7 bases, with 11 bases between them. This CDR3 spans 15 amino acids. The DNA of the CDR3 is TGTGCCAGCAGCGTAGTACCAGGGGTGAATTCACCCCTCCACTTT. It is translated as CASSVVPGVNSPLHF. The entire variable domain, with the rest obtained from reference TRBV9 and TRBJ1-6, is as follows: DSGVTQTPKHLITATGQRVTLRCSPRSGDLSVYWYQQSLDQGLQFLIQYYNGEERAKGNILERFSAQQFPDLHSELNLSSLELGDSALYFCASSVVPGVNSPLHFGNGTRLTVT.

The chain carries TRBV6-5 and TRBJ1-4, with D uncertain. V was trimmed by 2 bases and J by 8 bases, leaving 6 bases between them. Germline V gene lookup returns CDR1 MNHEY and CDR2 SVGAGI. This CDR3 comprises 12 residues. CDR3 protein: CASSYAGEKLFF. In DNA, the CDR3 is TGTGCCAGCAGTTACGCGGGCGAAAAACTGTTTTTT.

The chain carries TRBV6-5 and TRBJ1-2; D perhaps matches TRBD1 (6 bases). From germline, CDR1 is MNHEY and CDR2 SVGAGI. The V gene lost 4 bases and the J gene lost 8 bases, with 17 bases spanning the gap. CDR3 length: 14 amino acids. The chain's CDR3 is CASSSNYRDRGYTF. The CDR3, as DNA: TGTGCCAGCAGTTCCAATTACAGGGATCGGGGCTACACCTTC.

This clone appeared a single time. Germline is not matched at one junction end, which may reflect a read error. This chain joins TRBV6-5 and TRBJ1-1; D is unclear. The length of the CDR3 is 14 residues. From germline, CDR1 is MNHEY and CDR2 SVGAGI. Written as DNA, the CDR3 is TGTGCCAGCGGGTCGGGGAATTTGGAGCCTGAAGCTTTCTTC. Translated, it gives CASGSGNLEPEAFF.